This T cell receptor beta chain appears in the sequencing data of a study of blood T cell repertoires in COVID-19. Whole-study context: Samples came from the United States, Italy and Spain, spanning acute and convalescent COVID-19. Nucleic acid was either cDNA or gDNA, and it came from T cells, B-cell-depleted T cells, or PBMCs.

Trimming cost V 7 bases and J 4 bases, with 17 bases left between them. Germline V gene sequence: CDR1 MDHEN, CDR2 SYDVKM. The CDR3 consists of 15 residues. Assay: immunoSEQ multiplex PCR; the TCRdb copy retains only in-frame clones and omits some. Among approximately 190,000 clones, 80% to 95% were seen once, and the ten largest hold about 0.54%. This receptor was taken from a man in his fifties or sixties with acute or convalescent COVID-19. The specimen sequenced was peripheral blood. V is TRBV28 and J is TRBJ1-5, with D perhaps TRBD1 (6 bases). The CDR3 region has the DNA TGTGCCAGCAAGAGTGAGGGGGAGGGGAATCAGCCCCAGCATTTT. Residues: CASKSEGEGNQPQHF.